Listed below are T cell receptor beta chains from one sample, sequenced in a study of human T cells and chemical hapten exposure. TCRdb called the RACE reads again in MiXCR, with one record for every CDR3 protein. There are around 150,000 distinct CDR3 sequences in the sample; around a quarter occur only once, and approximately 2.1% lies in the top ten. Sequenced material: whole blood, taken in connection with sensitization to the hapten diphenylcyclopropenone (DPC). Receptors were obtained from a woman between 18 and 29 years old with alopecia areata. Some clones in this sample may be carry-over from other donors' samples. Each CDR3 is given with its conserved first and last residue. D genes are given only for firm matches. Rows give clone size only sometimes, using once, few, many, or a class for an expanded clone.

- TRBJ2-7 TRBV9 TRBD1 CASSVRTGGEQYF TGTGCCAGCAGCGTAAGGACAGGGGGCGAGCAGTACTTC
few TRBJ2-1 TRBV21-1 - CASSKLEGARDEQFF TGTGCCAGCAGCAAACTTGAGGGTGCGAGGGATGAGCAGTTCTTC
- TRBJ1-2 TRBV7-9 - CASSLGRDRGGYTF TGTGCCAGCAGCTTAGGGAGGGATCGAGGTGGCTACACCTTC
- TRBJ2-7 TRBV6-2/TRBV6-3 TRBD1 CASSYTGVEQYF TGTGCCAGCAGTTACACAGGGGTCGAGCAGTACTTC
- TRBJ2-4 TRBV7-2 - CASSLGNRDIQYF TGTGCCAGCAGCTTAGGAAACCGGGACATTCAGTACTTC
- TRBJ2-7 TRBV24-1 - CATGGGYEQYF TGTGCCACCGGAGGGGGCTACGAGCAGTACTTC
many TRBJ2-2 TRBV6-6 - CASRSSFRGGRTGELFF TGTGCCAGCAGGAGTTCCTTCAGGGGGGGACGGACCGGGGAGCTGTTTTTT
few TRBJ2-3 TRBV20-1 TRBD2 CSAASGLAGARDTQYF TGCAGTGCTGCCTCGGGACTAGCGGGGGCACGAGATACGCAGTATTTT
- TRBJ2-7 TRBV29-1 TRBD1 CSVEDSDRGFYEQYF TGCAGCGTTGAAGATAGCGACAGGGGTTTCTACGAGCAGTACTTC
- TRBJ2-7 TRBV7-2 - CASSLSGRVTEQYF TGTGCCAGCAGCTTAAGTGGCAGGGTGACCGAGCAGTACTTC
- TRBJ2-7 TRBV27 - CASSLSKGRYYEQYF TGTGCCAGCAGTTTATCGAAGGGAAGGTACTACGAGCAGTACTTC
- TRBJ1-6 TRBV27 - CASSTSGADANSPLPF TGTGCCAGCAGCACTTCCGGGGCAGACGCTAATTCACCCCTCCCCTTT
- TRBJ2-1 TRBV11-2 - CASSLAVGSLTNEQFF TGTGCCAGCAGCTTAGCTGTTGGTTCCCTAACCAATGAGCAGTTCTTC
many TRBJ2-7 TRBV20-1 TRBD1 CSASPGTGSYEQYF TGCAGTGCTAGCCCCGGGACAGGCTCCTACGAGCAGTACTTC
few TRBJ2-7 TRBV5-1 - CASSLVGGVCSYEQYF TGCGCCAGCAGCTTGGTTGGGGGCGTGTGCTCCTACGAGCAGTACTTC
many TRBJ2-1 TRBV3-1 - CASSQYYNEQFF TGTGCCAGCAGCCAATACTACAATGAGCAGTTCTTC
- TRBJ1-4 TRBV9 TRBD1 CASSERGLGEKLFF TGTGCCAGCAGCGAAAGGGGGCTTGGTGAAAAACTGTTTTTT
- TRBJ2-7 TRBV29-1 - CSVERKGTLYF TGCAGCGTTGAAAGAAAGGGTACCCTGTACTTC
few TRBJ1-1 TRBV12-3/TRBV12-4 TRBD1 CASSFGQGKAFF TGTGCCAGCAGTTTTGGACAGGGTAAAGCTTTCTTT
- TRBJ1-1 TRBV20-1 - CSARSREAEAFF TGCAGTGCTAGATCCCGGGAGGCTGAAGCTTTCTTT
- TRBJ1-6 TRBV6-6 TRBD1 CASSYSDRDSYSYNSPLHF TGTGCCAGCAGTTATTCGGACAGGGACTCCTACTCCTATAATTCACCCCTCCACTTT
- TRBJ2-7 TRBV4-3 TRBD1 CASSQEDRGQGYEQYF TGCGCCAGCAGCCAAGAAGACCGAGGACAGGGCTACGAGCAGTACTTC
many TRBJ1-2 TRBV4-2 - CASSQDPGLGGYTF TGTGCCAGCAGCCAAGATCCAGGGCTGGGTGGCTACACCTTC
few TRBJ1-2 TRBV30 - CAWPQGPYGYTF TGTGCCTGGCCTCAGGGGCCCTATGGCTACACCTTC
- TRBJ2-3 TRBV3-1 - CASRRTSSGTDTQYF TGTGCCAGCAGACGGACATCTAGCGGCACAGATACGCAGTATTTT
many TRBJ1-1 TRBV14 - CASSQVWAAGAGAFF TGTGCCAGCAGCCAAGTCTGGGCGGCCGGGGCGGGAGCTTTCTTT
- TRBJ2-3 TRBV2 - CASSGTGTDTQYF TGTGCCAGCAGTGGAACCGGGACAGATACGCAGTATTTT
- TRBJ2-7 TRBV4-1 TRBD1 CASRGAGTGISYEQYF TGCGCCAGCAGGGGGGCCGGGACAGGGATATCCTACGAGCAGTACTTC
- TRBJ1-6 TRBV4-1 - CASSQATEISSPLHF TGCGCCAGCAGCCAAGCGACGGAGATAAGTTCACCCCTCCACTTT
- TRBJ2-7 TRBV5-4 - CASSLVQGNEQYF TGTGCCAGCAGCTTGGTCCAGGGGAATGAGCAGTACTTC
- TRBJ2-1 TRBV11-2 - CASSLGPTSNNEQFF TGTGCCAGCAGCTTGGGCCCGACTAGTAACAATGAGCAGTTCTTC
- TRBJ2-3 TRBV5-4 TRBD2 CASSLFQRGARTDTQYF TGTGCCAGCAGCTTGTTTCAGCGGGGGGCTCGCACAGATACGCAGTATTTT
- TRBJ2-1 TRBV6-2/TRBV6-3 TRBD2 CASTLAGGPYEQFF TGTGCCAGCACCTTAGCGGGAGGGCCCTATGAGCAGTTCTTC
few TRBJ1-4 TRBV4-1 TRBD1 CASSHPGQKNEKLFF TGCGCCAGCAGCCATCCGGGACAGAAAAATGAAAAACTGTTTTTT
- TRBJ1-2 TRBV9 - CASSVGGGGYTF TGTGCCAGCAGCGTAGGAGGCGGCGGCTACACCTTC
- TRBJ1-2 TRBV7-2 - CASSRGPSNYGYTF TGTGCCAGCAGCAGGGGACCGAGCAACTATGGCTACACCTTC
- TRBJ2-3 TRBV20-1 - CSARPSLVDTQYF TGCAGTGCTAGACCTTCCCTTGTGGATACGCAGTATTTT
- TRBJ1-5 TRBV27 - CASSSLQGQPQHF TGTGCCAGCAGTTCCCTACAGGGTCAGCCCCAGCATTTT
- TRBJ2-1 TRBV14 TRBD2 CASRSSGRAEVEQFF TGTGCCAGCAGAAGCAGCGGGAGGGCCGAGGTTGAGCAGTTCTTC